A selection of T cell receptor beta chains follows, all from one sample in a study of response to subunit inactivated influenza vaccine. TCRdb re-analysed the RT-PCR reads in MiXCR, keeping a single row per CDR3 protein. The sample lists a few hundred thousand distinct CDR3 sequences; approximately 10% were seen once. The data were also submitted as part of a second study, on T cells expressing NK-cell markers.

The sequenced sample was PBMCs from blood, obtained on the day of vaccination. The receptors were sampled from a man over 45 who received an inactivated influenza vaccine. CDR3s include the opening cysteine and the closing phenylalanine or tryptophan. D genes are given only for firm matches. A row's size may be missing; if present it is once, few, many or a size class.

cdr3_nt,cdr3_aa,d_call,v_call,clone_size,j_call
TGTGCCAGCAGTTCCCCACAGGGGTACGGAAACACCATATATTTT,CASSSPQGYGNTIYF,TRBD1,TRBV28,NA,TRBJ1-3
TGTGCCAGCAGTTATTATCCTGAATCCTACTCTGGAAACACCATATATTTT,CASSYYPESYSGNTIYF,NA,TRBV6-5,few,TRBJ1-3
TGTGCCAGCAGCTTGTCCATCGAAGAGACCCAGTACTTC,CASSLSIEETQYF,NA,TRBV5-4,NA,TRBJ2-5
TGCGCCAGCAGCCGGACAGGGGACGTCACCGGGGAGCTGTTTTTT,CASSRTGDVTGELFF,TRBD1,TRBV5-1,NA,TRBJ2-2
TGTGCCAGCAGTTTGGGGACTAGCGGGTTAGAGACCCAGTACTTC,CASSLGTSGLETQYF,TRBD2,TRBV12-3/TRBV12-4,NA,TRBJ2-5
TGTGCCAGCAGCCCCGGGACAGGGCTAAACATTCAGTACTTC,CASSPGTGLNIQYF,TRBD1,TRBV11-2,many,TRBJ2-4
TGTGCCAGCACTCTTCCCTCGGCGGGAGGAACCTACGAGCAGTACTTC,CASTLPSAGGTYEQYF,TRBD2,TRBV27,few,TRBJ2-7
TGTGCCAGCAGCCAAGATCCTGTGGATTCACCCCTCCACTTT,CASSQDPVDSPLHF,NA,TRBV14,NA,TRBJ1-6
TGCAGTGCTAGTGTCACTACTACGGGGTTCCATGAGCAGTTCTTC,CSASVTTTGFHEQFF,NA,TRBV20-1,few,TRBJ2-1
TGTGCCGTAAGTCGGGACTTCGGAGATACGCAGTATTTT,CAVSRDFGDTQYF,NA,TRBV12-3/TRBV12-4,many,TRBJ2-3
TGCAGCGTACTAGCGGGGGGCACAGATACGCAGTATTTT,CSVLAGGTDTQYF,TRBD2,TRBV29-1,NA,TRBJ2-3
TGCAGTGCTAGATCGGGACAGGCGAACACCGGGGAGCTGTTTTTT,CSARSGQANTGELFF,TRBD1,TRBV20-1,few,TRBJ2-2
TGCGCCAGCACCGACAGTCCTAGCACAGATACGCAGTATTTT,CASTDSPSTDTQYF,NA,TRBV5-1,few,TRBJ2-3
TGTGCCACCAGGGGTCTGGGTATACAGGGAATCTCTGAAGCTTTCTTT,CATRGLGIQGISEAFF,NA,TRBV2,few,TRBJ1-1
TGTGCCTGGAGCCCAAGGAACACTGAAGCTTTCTTT,CAWSPRNTEAFF,NA,TRBV30,NA,TRBJ1-1
TGCAGTGTGGAATGGGGGCCAGAGACCCAGTACTTC,CSVEWGPETQYF,NA,TRBV29-1,NA,TRBJ2-5
TGCAGCGTTGGCACAGCGGGCTACGAGCAGTACTTC,CSVGTAGYEQYF,NA,TRBV29-1,few,TRBJ2-7
TGTGCCAGCAGCCAAGATTCGACTTTTCAAGAGCAGTACTTC,CASSQDSTFQEQYF,NA,TRBV3-1,many,TRBJ2-7
TGTGCCAGCAGTGGGGCCTTTGGTTCACCCCTCCACTTT,CASSGAFGSPLHF,NA,TRBV12-3/TRBV12-4,NA,TRBJ1-6
TGCAGTGCTAGAACTTTTAGCACAGATACGCAGTATTTT,CSARTFSTDTQYF,NA,TRBV20-1,NA,TRBJ2-3
TGCAGTGCTAGTGGTAGGGGCAGGGAGACCCAGTACTTC,CSASGRGRETQYF,NA,TRBV20-1,NA,TRBJ2-5
TGTGCCAGCAGTCTTAAACAGGGGGCTGCTGGCTACACCTTC,CASSLKQGAAGYTF,TRBD1,TRBV27,NA,TRBJ1-2
TGTGCCAGCAGTTACCGAAGGGCAGCAGATACGCAGTATTTT,CASSYRRAADTQYF,NA,TRBV6-5,NA,TRBJ2-3
TGCAGTGCTAAGGGATACGGTCTCCAAGAGACCCAGTACTTC,CSAKGYGLQETQYF,NA,TRBV20-1,many,TRBJ2-5
TGTGCCAGCAGTCCAAGTGGGACAGTCTATGGCTACACCTTC,CASSPSGTVYGYTF,TRBD1,TRBV12-3/TRBV12-4,many,TRBJ1-2
TGTGCCAGCACTCTGGCAGGGACCAACACTGAAGCTTTCTTT,CASTLAGTNTEAFF,NA,TRBV12-3/TRBV12-4,few,TRBJ1-1
TGTGCCAGCCAAAGCTTGGACAGGGGCGAGCAGTACTTC,CASQSLDRGEQYF,TRBD1,TRBV7-9,NA,TRBJ2-7
TGTGCCAGCAGCACATCCCCGGGACTAGCGGGAGACCGTGAGCAGTTCTTC,CASSTSPGLAGDREQFF,TRBD2,TRBV7-9,few,TRBJ2-1
TGCGCCAGCAGTGAGTCTAGGCTAGCGGGCACAGATACGCAGTATTTT,CASSESRLAGTDTQYF,TRBD2,TRBV10-2,few,TRBJ2-3
TGCGCCAGCAGCCCCGCGGGGGCGCACACCGGGGAGCTGTTTTTT,CASSPAGAHTGELFF,NA,TRBV4-1,few,TRBJ2-2
TGCGCCAGCTCCCGGAGTAGGACAACGAGCACCGGGGAGCTGTTTTTT,CASSRSRTTSTGELFF,NA,TRBV10-1,NA,TRBJ2-2
TGTGCCAGCAGCTCGGGACAGACGGGGGGTTCACCCCTCCACTTT,CASSSGQTGGSPLHF,TRBD1,TRBV2,NA,TRBJ1-6
TGTGCCAGCAGTTTACTCCGACAGGGGCTGAGAAGCTACGAGCAGTACTTC,CASSLLRQGLRSYEQYF,TRBD1,TRBV28,NA,TRBJ2-7
TGTGCCACCAGTGAACCCGGGGGACCCCACCAAGAGACCCAGTACTTC,CATSEPGGPHQETQYF,NA,TRBV24-1,few,TRBJ2-5
TGTGCCAGCAGCGCTCCGGGTTCCAGGACCGAGCAGTACTTC,CASSAPGSRTEQYF,NA,TRBV7-6,few,TRBJ2-7
TGTGCCAGCTCACCCCAGGGGGTGAGGGAGCAGTACTTC,CASSPQGVREQYF,TRBD1,TRBV18,few,TRBJ2-7
TGCAGTGCTAATACAGGGACCGGGCAGCCCCAGCATTTT,CSANTGTGQPQHF,NA,TRBV20-1,NA,TRBJ1-5
TGTGCCAGCAGCATTAAAGGGGCCTACGAGCAGTACTTC,CASSIKGAYEQYF,NA,TRBV12-3/TRBV12-4,many,TRBJ2-7
TGTGCCAGCAGCTTGGGCTTCCTTGGAACCAAAAACATTCAGTACTTC,CASSLGFLGTKNIQYF,NA,TRBV11-2,NA,TRBJ2-4
TGCGCCAGCAGCTTGCACCGGGGCAAGGGGAATTCACCCCTCCACTTT,CASSLHRGKGNSPLHF,NA,TRBV5-1,many,TRBJ1-6
TGTGCCAGCAGTCCGGGACAGGCTGCTCTCAAAAACATTCAGTACTTC,CASSPGQAALKNIQYF,TRBD1,TRBV28,NA,TRBJ2-4
TGTGCCAGCAGTGAGCGGGGGGCCCGCACAGATACGCAGTATTTT,CASSERGARTDTQYF,TRBD2,TRBV27,few,TRBJ2-3
TGCGCCAGCAGAGCCAGGGCCTCCACCGGGGAGCTGTTTTTT,CASRARASTGELFF,NA,TRBV5-1,many,TRBJ2-2
TGTGCCAGCAGCTTAAATGGAGGCGGGAGTGTTACCGGGGAGCTGTTTTTT,CASSLNGGGSVTGELFF,TRBD2,TRBV7-6,NA,TRBJ2-2
TGCAGCGTGGCCTCGACAGGGCATATATCCAACTATGGCTACACCTTC,CSVASTGHISNYGYTF,TRBD1,TRBV29-1,NA,TRBJ1-2
TGTGCCAGTAGCCGGACGGTAGGGGCGGGGGAGCTGTTTTTT,CASSRTVGAGELFF,NA,TRBV19,once,TRBJ2-2
TGCAGTGCGTTGGAGGGGTTCTATGGCTACACCTTC,CSALEGFYGYTF,NA,TRBV20-1,NA,TRBJ1-2
TGTGCCAGCAGCCGAAGGGGAACCGGCGGTGGTTACGAGCAGTACTTC,CASSRRGTGGGYEQYF,NA,TRBV28,many,TRBJ2-7
TGTGCCACCAGTGATTCCGGAGCTGGGTATGAGCAGTTCTTC,CATSDSGAGYEQFF,NA,TRBV24-1,many,TRBJ2-1
TGCGCCAGCAGCCAAGATGGTAGCGGGAGGAGTGAGCAGTTATTC,CASSQDGSGRSEQLF,TRBD2,TRBV4-3,once,TRBJ2-1
TGTGCCAGCAGTTTTTCCCATGGACAGGCGGAGGGCTACACCTTC,CASSFSHGQAEGYTF,TRBD1,TRBV12-3/TRBV12-4,many,TRBJ1-2
TGCGCCAGCAGCCTGGACAGGGGGCCCCACAATCAGCCCCAGCATTTT,CASSLDRGPHNQPQHF,TRBD1,TRBV4-3,NA,TRBJ1-5
TGCGCCAGCAGCTCGAAATTCCGGGACTTCCAAGAGACCCAGTACTTC,CASSSKFRDFQETQYF,NA,TRBV5-1,many,TRBJ2-5
TGTGCCAGCAGCGAACAGGGCCGGAGCAATCAGCCCCAGCATTTT,CASSEQGRSNQPQHF,NA,TRBV6-1,few,TRBJ1-5
TGTGCCACCAGTGTAGGCGGGGCGAGCACAGATACGCAGTATTTT,CATSVGGASTDTQYF,NA,TRBV24-1,NA,TRBJ2-3